This section outlines one T cell receptor (beta chain) sequence together with its context. This clonotype was seen ten or more times. The target of this receptor is not known. Per-base qualities were not stored, and no clone one base away is much larger. The CDR3 numbers 13 residues from cysteine through phenylalanine. Left in the record is the CDR3 DNA by itself, 39 bases read in frame from the first base. From the germline V gene (reference sequence), CDR1 is MNHEY and CDR2 is SMNVEV. V and J are truncated by 6 bases and 1 base respectively, leaving an intervening sequence of 8 bases. This specimen comes from a study of molecular identifiers for immune sequencing clone quantification (dated by TCRdb to 2016 to 2019). General notes on the study: For a replicate experiment, RNA from roughly 20,000 or 100,000 naive CD8 T cells was divided into five aliquots, and four of the five aliquots were sequenced. The study was a methods study using CD8 T cells to benchmark molecular-identifier clustering-based TCR repertoire sequencing (MIDCIRS) and TCR RNA copy counting. What the work shows at the level of the full study, not this receptor alone: In CMV-specific effector cells, clones with more than 20 RNA copies contained over 98% of molecules, whereas in naive cells such clones contained under 1% of molecules. Highly expanded clone sizes could be underestimated if identical TCR molecules share a barcode. When barcode sub-clustering was not used, chimeric consensus sequences inflated TCR diversity, with chimeras reaching as high as 47%. Modeling indicated roughly 3.2 TCR RNA copies recovered per cell, compared with around 11 by digital PCR, which implies a capture efficiency of approximately 29%. Naive libraries contained spiked-in Jurkat TCR RNA (approximately nine copies' worth), which is not part of the donor repertoire. Spiked-in Jurkat TCR RNA equal to a single cell's worth was reported to be detectable even within one million naive CD8 T cells.

Libraries of naive CD8 T cells were generated from roughly 21,000 to 960,000 sorted cells, with 10%, 30% or 50% of the purified RNA used. Naive CD8 T cells, defined as CD8+CD4-CCR7+CD45RA+, were FACS-sorted into RLT Plus buffer on a BD FACSAria II. To test detection sensitivity, Jurkat RNA equivalent to approximately ten TCR copies was spiked into samples of roughly 20,000-1,100,000 naive CD8 T cells. Enrichment of CD8 T cells was done with RosetteSep CD8+ T Cell Enrichment Cocktail plus Ficoll-Paque, and ACK red cell lysis came afterward. Library preparation employed PCR. The sample was run on a NextSeq 500. Bulk TCR libraries were made following a previously described method, with the TCR primers given in Table S5. The Qiagen AllPrep DNA/RNA kit was used to purify total RNA. Before analysis, reads from multiple sequencing runs of the same library were pooled. The paper's data handling went like this. Only reads with exact TCR constant sequence were kept, trimmed to 150 nt, and grouped by their 12-nt molecular barcodes. Reads in each barcode group were sub-clustered using a 15% Levenshtein threshold, and a quality-weighted consensus sequence was built for each RNA molecule. Non-functional sequences were excluded, and lower-count sequences lying one edit away from another sequence were also excluded. Barcode sub-clusters with fewer than 20% of the maximum read count were removed, based on fitting two negative binomial distributions. TCRdb reran the public reads through fastp at Q25 and MiXCR, keeping productive beta chains. CDR3 protein duplicates are merged, each entry listing the most common genes and DNA. TCRdb, not the original authors, processed these V and J calls. The sample table records 460,000 or so distinct CDR3 sequences; around 23% of these occur just once. The ten largest clones capture 0.7% to 0.9% of the sample.

Recombination linked TRBV27 to TRBJ2-3, with the D gene uncertain. Sequences were obtained from naive CD8+ T cells from blood, with Jurkat cell RNA spiked in. Sample cell subset or site, as interpreted from the label and publication: FACS-sorted CD8+CD4-CCR7+CD45RA+ naive T cells. This sequence originates from a human donor in good health. Some libraries in this study had Jurkat cell RNA spiked in. The CDR3 is CASRTLGTDTQYF. The DNA sequence is TGTGCCAGCAGAACATTGGGCACAGATACGCAGTATTTT.